Here is one TCR beta chain with its context. Other DNA sequences in this specimen translate into the identical CDR3. The V gene's germline CDR1 is SGHTA and CDR2 FQGTGA. The length of the CDR3 is 13 residues. Trimming shortened V by 0 bases and J by 3 bases, and 5 bases separated the two germline ends. This sample was taken from a study of control samples from healthy donors and cancer patients. Clones were sequenced by immunoSEQ multiplex PCR, and TCRdb holds only the in-frame ones, with some missing. The table records approximately 100,000 clones, approximately 87% of them present only once. The receptor's source is a woman aged 40 to 50 in good health. The specimen was blood. The chain recombines TRBV7-3 with TRBJ1-1; a possible D gene is TRBD1 (5 bases). The CDR3 sequence is CASSLTGDTEAFF. The CDR3 region has the DNA TGTGCCAGCAGCTTAACAGGGGACACTGAAGCTTTCTTT.